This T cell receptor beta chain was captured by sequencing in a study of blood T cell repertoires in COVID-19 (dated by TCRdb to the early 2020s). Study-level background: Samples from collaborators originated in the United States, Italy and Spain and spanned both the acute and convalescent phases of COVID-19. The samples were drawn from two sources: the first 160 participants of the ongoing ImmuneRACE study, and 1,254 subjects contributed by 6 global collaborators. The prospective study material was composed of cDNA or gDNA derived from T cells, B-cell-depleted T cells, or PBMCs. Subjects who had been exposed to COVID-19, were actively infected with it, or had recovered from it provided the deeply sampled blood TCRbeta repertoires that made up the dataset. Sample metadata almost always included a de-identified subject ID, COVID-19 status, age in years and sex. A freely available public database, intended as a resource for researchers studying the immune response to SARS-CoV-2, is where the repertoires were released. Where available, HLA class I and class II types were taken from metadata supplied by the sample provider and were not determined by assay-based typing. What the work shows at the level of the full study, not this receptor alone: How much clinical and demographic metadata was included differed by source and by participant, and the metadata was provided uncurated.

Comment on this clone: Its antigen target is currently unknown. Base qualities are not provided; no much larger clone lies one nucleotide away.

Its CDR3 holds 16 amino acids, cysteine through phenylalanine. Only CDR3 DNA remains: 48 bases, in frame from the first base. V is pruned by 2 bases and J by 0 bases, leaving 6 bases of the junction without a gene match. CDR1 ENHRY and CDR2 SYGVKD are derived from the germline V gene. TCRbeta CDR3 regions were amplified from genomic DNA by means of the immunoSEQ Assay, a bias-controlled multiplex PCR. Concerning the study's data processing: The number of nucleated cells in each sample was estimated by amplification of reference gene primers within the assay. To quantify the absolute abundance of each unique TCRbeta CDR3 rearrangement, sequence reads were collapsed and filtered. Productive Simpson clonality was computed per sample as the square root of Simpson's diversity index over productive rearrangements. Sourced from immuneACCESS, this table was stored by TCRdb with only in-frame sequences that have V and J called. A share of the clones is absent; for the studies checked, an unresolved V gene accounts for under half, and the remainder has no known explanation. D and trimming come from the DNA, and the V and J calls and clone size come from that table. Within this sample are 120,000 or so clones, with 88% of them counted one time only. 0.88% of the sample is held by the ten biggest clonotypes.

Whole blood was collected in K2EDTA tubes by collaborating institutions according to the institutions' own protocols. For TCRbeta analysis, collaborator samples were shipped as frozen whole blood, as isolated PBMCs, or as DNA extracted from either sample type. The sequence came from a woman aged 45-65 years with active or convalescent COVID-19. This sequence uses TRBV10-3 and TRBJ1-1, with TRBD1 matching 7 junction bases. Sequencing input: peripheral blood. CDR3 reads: CAISERGRGVNTEAFF. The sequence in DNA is TGTGCCATCAGTGAGAGGGGGCGTGGGGTGAACACTGAAGCTTTCTTT.